These T cell receptor beta chains were read from a single sample in a study of technical replicates of blood from a handful of donors. Sequencing was performed with immunoSEQ multiplex PCR; in TCRdb, only in-frame clones are kept and a portion is missing. The sample shows roughly 79,000 clones, roughly nine tenths of them seen only once. Sequences were obtained from T cells isolated from PBMCs. The receptors derive from a human donor in good health. Some clones in this sample may be carry-over from other donors' samples. Both conserved end residues are part of each CDR3. Fields, in order: D gene, V gene, J gene, clone size, CDR3 protein, CDR3 DNA. The D gene is left open where the match is weak. Rows give clone size only sometimes, using once, few, many, or a class for an expanded clone.

d_gene: TRBD2; v_gene: TRBV30; j_gene: TRBJ2-3; abundance: NA; CDR3aa: CAWTLADTDTQYF; CDR3nt: TGTGCCTGGACACTAGCGGACACAGATACGCAGTATTTT
d_gene: NA; v_gene: TRBV7-2; j_gene: TRBJ1-5; abundance: NA; CDR3aa: CASSPIQGLRPQHF; CDR3nt: TGTGCCAGCAGCCCAATCCAGGGGCTCAGGCCCCAGCATTTT
d_gene: TRBD1; v_gene: TRBV5-1; j_gene: TRBJ2-3; abundance: NA; CDR3aa: CASSKAGQGEDTQYF; CDR3nt: TGCGCCAGCAGTAAGGCGGGACAGGGAGAAGATACGCAGTATTTT
d_gene: NA; v_gene: TRBV7-2; j_gene: TRBJ2-1; abundance: once; CDR3aa: CASSLTSEQFF; CDR3nt: TGTGCCAGCAGCCTTACTAGCGAGCAGTTCTTC
d_gene: NA; v_gene: TRBV7-2; j_gene: TRBJ2-7; abundance: NA; CDR3aa: CASSLWAGSSYEQYF; CDR3nt: TGTGCCAGCAGCTTATGGGCCGGTAGCTCCTACGAGCAGTACTTC
d_gene: NA; v_gene: TRBV9; j_gene: TRBJ1-1; abundance: NA; CDR3aa: CASRSATHALNTEAFF; CDR3nt: TGTGCCAGCAGATCGGCGACTCACGCCCTGAACACTGAAGCTTTCTTT
d_gene: NA; v_gene: TRBV5-1; j_gene: TRBJ1-2; abundance: NA; CDR3aa: CASGRDTYYGYTF; CDR3nt: TGCGCCAGCGGAAGGGACACGTACTATGGCTACACCTTC
d_gene: TRBD1; v_gene: TRBV30; j_gene: TRBJ2-1; abundance: NA; CDR3aa: CAWGDRGVNEQFF; CDR3nt: TGTGCCTGGGGGGACAGGGGCGTCAATGAGCAGTTCTTC
d_gene: TRBD1; v_gene: TRBV5-1; j_gene: TRBJ1-2; abundance: NA; CDR3aa: CASSGQGAASNYGYTF; CDR3nt: TGCGCCAGCAGCGGACAGGGGGCTGCCTCTAACTATGGCTACACCTTC
d_gene: TRBD2; v_gene: TRBV11-2; j_gene: TRBJ2-3; abundance: NA; CDR3aa: CASSLRTSGSTDTQYF; CDR3nt: TGTGCCAGCAGCCTCAGGACTAGCGGGAGCACAGATACGCAGTATTTT
d_gene: NA; v_gene: TRBV4-1; j_gene: TRBJ2-7; abundance: NA; CDR3aa: CASSPNLGQLGEQYF; CDR3nt: TGCGCCAGCAGTCCAAACTTGGGACAACTGGGGGAGCAGTACTTC
d_gene: NA; v_gene: TRBV14; j_gene: TRBJ2-1; abundance: NA; CDR3aa: CASSQVGGFGLFYNEQFF; CDR3nt: TGTGCCAGCAGCCAAGTAGGGGGCTTCGGACTATTCTACAATGAGCAGTTCTTC
d_gene: NA; v_gene: TRBV28; j_gene: TRBJ2-5; abundance: NA; CDR3aa: CASSLSGTQETQYF; CDR3nt: TGTGCCAGCAGTTTATCGGGTACCCAAGAGACCCAGTACTTC
d_gene: NA; v_gene: TRBV28; j_gene: TRBJ1-6; abundance: NA; CDR3aa: CASSLSAGLRNSPLHF; CDR3nt: TGTGCCAGCAGTTTATCGGCGGGGCTGCGGAATTCACCCCTCCACTTT
d_gene: NA; v_gene: TRBV4-1; j_gene: TRBJ1-6; abundance: NA; CDR3aa: CASSQEGGVGNSPLHF; CDR3nt: TGCGCCAGCAGCCAAGAGGGGGGGGTTGGGAATTCACCCCTCCACTTT
d_gene: TRBD1; v_gene: TRBV19; j_gene: TRBJ1-1; abundance: NA; CDR3aa: CASSPDRTSEAFF; CDR3nt: TGTGCCAGTAGTCCGGACAGGACTTCTGAAGCTTTCTTT
d_gene: NA; v_gene: TRBV18; j_gene: TRBJ1-3; abundance: NA; CDR3aa: CASSPLPPGPGNTIYF; CDR3nt: TGTGCCAGCTCACCACTACCTCCAGGTCCTGGAAACACCATATATTTT
d_gene: NA; v_gene: TRBV4-2; j_gene: TRBJ1-5; abundance: NA; CDR3aa: CASSQDLRQPQHF; CDR3nt: TGTGCCAGCAGCCAAGATCTTCGTCAGCCCCAGCATTTT
d_gene: TRBD1; v_gene: TRBV5-5; j_gene: TRBJ1-1; abundance: NA; CDR3aa: CASSLPGGTEAFF; CDR3nt: TGTGCCAGCAGCTTACCAGGGGGGACTGAAGCTTTCTTT
d_gene: NA; v_gene: TRBV27; j_gene: TRBJ2-3; abundance: NA; CDR3aa: CASSRNGGDSTQYF; CDR3nt: TGTGCCAGCAGTAGAAATGGGGGCGATAGTACGCAGTATTTT
d_gene: NA; v_gene: TRBV6-1; j_gene: TRBJ1-1; abundance: NA; CDR3aa: CASSTGLNTEAFF; CDR3nt: TGTGCCAGCAGTACAGGGCTGAACACTGAAGCTTTCTTT
d_gene: NA; v_gene: TRBV19; j_gene: TRBJ2-7; abundance: NA; CDR3aa: CASSISTSREQYF; CDR3nt: TGTGCCAGTAGTATCTCGACTTCCCGCGAGCAGTACTTC
d_gene: TRBD2; v_gene: TRBV6-5; j_gene: TRBJ2-7; abundance: NA; CDR3aa: CASSLSGGTYEQYF; CDR3nt: TGTGCCAGCAGTCTCAGCGGGGGAACCTACGAGCAGTACTTC
d_gene: NA; v_gene: TRBV4-1; j_gene: TRBJ2-1; abundance: NA; CDR3aa: CASSQDGGQNRYNEQFF; CDR3nt: TGCGCCAGCAGCCAAGATGGTGGACAGAATAGATACAATGAGCAGTTCTTC
d_gene: TRBD1; v_gene: TRBV5-1; j_gene: TRBJ1-1; abundance: NA; CDR3aa: CASSITHLNRGNTEAFF; CDR3nt: TGCGCCAGCAGCATTACCCATCTAAACAGGGGGAACACTGAAGCTTTCTTT
d_gene: NA; v_gene: TRBV7-9; j_gene: TRBJ2-7; abundance: NA; CDR3aa: CASSLGSGDGILYEQYF; CDR3nt: TGTGCCAGCAGCTTAGGGTCAGGGGACGGGATTCTCTACGAGCAGTACTTC